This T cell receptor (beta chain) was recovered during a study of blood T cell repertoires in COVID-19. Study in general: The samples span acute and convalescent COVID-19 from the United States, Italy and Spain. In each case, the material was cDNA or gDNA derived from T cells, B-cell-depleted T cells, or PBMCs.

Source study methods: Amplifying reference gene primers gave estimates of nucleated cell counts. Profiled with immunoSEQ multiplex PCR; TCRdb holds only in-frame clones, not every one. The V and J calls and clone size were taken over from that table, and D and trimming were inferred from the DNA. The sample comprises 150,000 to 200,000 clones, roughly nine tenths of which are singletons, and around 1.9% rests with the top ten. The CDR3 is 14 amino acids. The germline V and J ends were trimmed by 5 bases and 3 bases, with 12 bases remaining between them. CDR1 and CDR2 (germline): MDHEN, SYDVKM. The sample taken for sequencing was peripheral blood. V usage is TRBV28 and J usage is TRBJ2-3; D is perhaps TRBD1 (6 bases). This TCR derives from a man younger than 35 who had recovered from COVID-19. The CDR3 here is CASSDTGTTDTQYF. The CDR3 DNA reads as TGTGCCAGCAGTGATACAGGGACGACAGATACGCAGTATTTT.